This TCR beta chain was identified in a study of shared T cell receptors in the human thymus. The V and J ends lost 10 bases and 0 bases, in that order; junction bases with no gene match: 3. CDR3 size: 13 residues. Looked up from germline, CDR1 is MNHNS and CDR2 is SASEGT. A single count supports this clone. The table came from immunoSEQ multiplex PCR; TCRdb's copy has only in-frame clones and leaves some out. Here the sample spans over 650,000 clones, more than 70% being singletons. These data also formed part of another study, on human thymus T cells. That paper adds: As related research reported, thymic repertoires overlapped highly among unrelated individuals.

The source of this sequence is a boy under two years old with a congenital heart defect. Sequencing was performed on thymocytes. The chain links TRBV6-1 to TRBJ2-1; 7 nucleotides line up with TRBD2. In DNA, the CDR3 is TGTGCCACCGCTAGCGGCTCCTACAATGAGCAGTTCTTC. Its translation: CATASGSYNEQFF.